The rows below give T cell receptor beta chains drawn from one sample of a study of shared clonotypes between healthy human individuals. This table comes from immunoSEQ multiplex PCR, and its TCRdb copy is limited to in-frame clones, with some not included. In the table there are some 2,500,000 clones, roughly 93% of which are singletons. Sample: naive CD4+ T cells from PBMCs. The receptors derive from a man between 18 and 35 years old in good health. Some clones in this sample may be carry-over from other donors' samples. The CDR3 runs from the conserved cysteine through the conserved F or W. The D gene is left open where the match is weak. A clone size is listed for some rows: how often the clone was seen (once, few, many), or a class if it is expanded.

CASSLVGRTSSGANVLTF	TGTGCCAGCAGCTTGGTTGGGCGGACTAGCTCTGGGGCCAACGTCCTGACTTTC	TRBV5-4	.	TRBJ2-6	TRBD2
CASSFQGANTEAFF	TGTGCCAGCAGCTTCCAGGGGGCGAACACTGAAGCTTTCTTT	TRBV7-9	few	TRBJ1-1	TRBD1
CAISDRQGHTEAFF	TGTGCCATCAGTGACCGGCAGGGACACACTGAAGCTTTCTTT	TRBV10-3	.	TRBJ1-1	.
CASSEIGGVGANVLTF	TGTGCCAGCAGTGAGATAGGGGGCGTTGGGGCCAACGTCCTGACTTTC	TRBV2	.	TRBJ2-6	TRBD1
CASSGVRGVGRMTF	TGTGCCAGCAGTGGGGTACGGGGGGTGGGGCGTATGACCTTC	TRBV27	.	TRBJ1-2	.
CASSLAGGSNYGYTF	TGTGCCAGCAGCTTAGCGGGGGGGTCTAACTATGGCTACACCTTC	TRBV7-2	.	TRBJ1-2	.
CAISDGLVYTDTQYF	TGTGCCATCAGTGATGGACTCGTGTACACAGATACGCAGTATTTT	TRBV10-3	.	TRBJ2-3	.
CASSPRDSYNEKLFF	TGTGCCAGCAGTCCGAGGGACAGCTATAATGAAAAACTGTTTTTT	TRBV9	.	TRBJ1-4	TRBD1
CASSDHRDSYNEQFF	TGTGCCAGCAGCGACCACCGGGACTCATACAATGAGCAGTTCTTC	TRBV2	.	TRBJ2-1	.
CASRWATNEKLFF	TGCGCCAGCAGATGGGCAACTAATGAAAAACTGTTTTTT	TRBV4-1	.	TRBJ1-4	.